A selection of T cell receptor beta chains follows, all from one sample in a study of shared clonotypes between healthy human individuals. Profiled with immunoSEQ multiplex PCR; TCRdb holds only in-frame clones, not every one. The sample records 2 million to 3 million clones, 80% to 95% being singletons. Sequenced input: naive CD4+ T cells from PBMCs. The receptors here all came from a man aged 18-30 years in good health. Some clones in this sample may be carry-over from other donors' samples. Both conserved end residues are part of each CDR3. A D gene is named only where the DNA matches it firmly. The size of a clone is reported for some rows only, either as once, few or many, or as a class for expanded clones.

13,few,TRBV4-1,.,TRBJ1-5,TGCGCCAGCAGCCAAGACAGTTTCCGGCCCCAGCATTTT,CASSQDSFRPQHF
16,.,TRBV11-2,TRBD1,TRBJ2-5,TGTGCCAGCAGCTTAGTGGGGCAGGGGGTATTCGAGACCCAGTACTTC,CASSLVGQGVFETQYF
13,few,TRBV9,.,TRBJ1-1,TGTGCCAGCAGCGTATCGAGGAACACTGAAGCTTTCTTT,CASSVSRNTEAFF
15,.,TRBV9,TRBD2,TRBJ2-7,TGTGCCAGCAGCGCTAGCGGGGCTACAACCTACGAGCAGTACTTC,CASSASGATTYEQYF
13,.,TRBV5-1,.,TRBJ2-7,TGCGCCAGCAGCTGGGCCGGACAATACGAGCAGTACTTC,CASSWAGQYEQYF
15,.,TRBV19,.,TRBJ1-5,TGTGCCAGTAGTATAGGCAGGGCGCGCAAAGAGGCCCAGCATTTT,CASSIGRARKEAQHF
18,.,TRBV28,TRBD2,TRBJ2-7,TGTGCCAGCAGTTACCCCGGGACTAGCGGGAGGGCCCCCTACGAGCAGTACTTC,CASSYPGTSGRAPYEQYF
15,once,TRBV4-3,TRBD2,TRBJ2-1,TGCGCCAGCAGCCAGGAAGCGGGACCGGGGAATGAGCAGTTCTTC,CASSQEAGPGNEQFF
16,.,TRBV5-4,TRBD1,TRBJ2-3,TGTGCCAGCAGAACTGGACAGGGTCAAGGCACAGATACGCAGTATTTT,CASRTGQGQGTDTQYF
14,.,TRBV30,.,TRBJ2-5,TGTGCCTGGAGTCGACCTCAGGGGGGGGAGACCCAGTACTTC,CAWSRPQGGETQYF
15,.,TRBV7-3,.,TRBJ1-2,TGTGCCAGCAGCTTAGAGGCTGGCCCTTCCTATGGCTACACCTTC,CASSLEAGPSYGYTF
14,.,TRBV5-4,TRBD1,TRBJ2-7,TGTGCCAGCAGCTTGCCAGGGGGCTACTACGAGCAGTACTTC,CASSLPGGYYEQYF
16,.,TRBV4-1,TRBD2,TRBJ2-2,TGCGCCAGCAGCTTACTAGCGGGAGTCGACACCGGGGAGCTGTTTTTT,CASSLLAGVDTGELFF
16,.,TRBV14,.,TRBJ1-4,TGTGCCAGCAGCCCACGAGGACAGAGAACTAATGAAAAACTGTTTTTT,CASSPRGQRTNEKLFF
17,.,TRBV2,.,TRBJ2-6,TGTGCCAGCAGTGAAGAGGGCTTTGTCTCTGGGGCCAACGTCCTGACTTTC,CASSEEGFVSGANVLTF
15,.,TRBV5-1,.,TRBJ2-7,TGCGCCAGCAGCCTAGGGGGGACAGAACCCTACGAGCAGTACTTC,CASSLGGTEPYEQYF
13,.,TRBV5-5,.,TRBJ1-1,TGTGCCAGCAGCCCGTCTGGGGCTATTGAAGCTTTCTTT,CASSPSGAIEAFF
14,.,TRBV27,.,TRBJ2-1,TGTGCCAGCAGTTTATGGTCTGGGATCAATGAGCAGTTCTTC,CASSLWSGINEQFF